What follows is one T cell receptor (beta chain) and its context. Its binding antigen is unknown. Base qualities are not provided; no much larger clone lies one nucleotide away. The CDR3 numbers 12 residues from cysteine through phenylalanine. CDR3 DNA is the only sequence kept; it has 36 bases, read in frame from the first base. V drops 4 bases and J drops 9 bases, leaving 10 bases in between. From the germline V gene (reference sequence), CDR1 is LNHDA and CDR2 is SQIVND. The immunoSEQ assay, a bias-controlled multiplex PCR using V- and J-specific primers, was used to amplify TCR beta CDR3 regions from genomic DNA. A proprietary barcode and Illumina adapter sequences were added to the CDR3 amplicons in a second PCR step. An Illumina MiSeq instrument was used for sequencing of the CDR3 libraries. Under the source paper's analysis protocol: Export and quality control were handled in immunoSEQ Analyzer 3.0, while downstream analyses relied on R Bioconductor and Immunarch. Only productive rearrangements within the normalized downsampled data set were used in the calculation of repertoire metrics. Clonotypes larger than 5 templates in the normalized cohort were defined as pathologically expanded. The Inverse Simpson Index was used to measure repertoire diversity. To capture all clonotypes, CMV-specificity analyses were performed on the non-normalized data set. TCRdb took this table from immuneACCESS and kept in-frame rearrangements with V and J called. Such tables lack part of the clones; where checked against another copy, unresolved V genes explain under half of the gap, and the rest is unexplained. Clone size and V and J calls were adopted from that table, with D and trimming inferred from the DNA. For this sample the table gives 11,000 to 15,000 clones, of which around 62% were detected only once. The ten biggest clones cover more than 9% of the sample.

Nuclei Lysis Solution was used to extract genomic DNA from fresh or cryopreserved unfractionated peripheral blood mononuclear cells. This entry belongs to a study of T cell clonotyping in hematopoietic cell transplantation (dated by TCRdb to about 2021). About the full investigation: Blood from recipients was drawn roughly 28 days before transplant, then again at days 30, 100 and 180 after transplant. A total of 135 blood samples were collected in the study from a few dozen consecutive transplant recipients and their related donors. Recruitment of patients ran from late 2015 to early 2017, and follow-up continued until late 2020 or until death.

The full study reports these points: Broader TCR repertoire diversity after transplant was predicted by Inverse Simpson Index values from donors and from recipients before transplant. After transplant, TCR diversity in recipients dropped, and pathologically expanded clonotypes increased progressively from day 30 to day 180. The sample size was limited, and CD4 and CD8 repertoire contributions could not be separated because cells were not sorted. Overlap with donor repertoires was found for only a small fraction of recipient repertoires, with over 97% found to appear de novo at the given depth.

The chain uses TRBV19 and TRBJ2-1; the D region possibly corresponds to TRBD2 (5 bases align). The clonotype originates from a human donor who either received an allogeneic hematopoietic cell transplant for a myeloid malignancy or was a related donor (not recorded which). Some clones in this sample may be carry-over from other donors' samples. The sequenced sample was PBMCs. The DNA reads as follows: TGTGCCAGTAGTAGTTTGGCGGGTGAGCAGTTCTTC. Its translation reads: CASSSLAGEQFF.